A selection of T cell receptor beta chains follows, all from one sample in a study of control samples from healthy donors and cancer patients. Using immunoSEQ multiplex PCR, the repertoire was profiled, and TCRdb retains in-frame clones only, with some absent. The sample has about 160,000 clones, roughly 90% seen once. The sample consisted of blood. The receptors derive from a young woman in good health. Both conserved end residues are part of each CDR3. The D gene is left open where the match is weak. Expanded clones get a size class; other rows say once, few or many, or leave the size out.

D gene: TRBD2; J gene: TRBJ2-7; V gene: TRBV18; clone size: -; CDR3 DNA: TGTGCCAGCTCAGGGGGGGACGAGCAGTACTTC; CDR3 protein: CASSGGDEQYF
D gene: -; J gene: TRBJ2-5; V gene: TRBV6-5; clone size: -; CDR3 DNA: TGTGCCAGCAGGCAAAAAGAAGCCATACAAGAGACCCAGTACTTC; CDR3 protein: CASRQKEAIQETQYF
D gene: -; J gene: TRBJ1-1; V gene: TRBV29-1; clone size: once; CDR3 DNA: TGCAGCGTTGAGGGGCGCATGAACACTGAAGCTTTCTTT; CDR3 protein: CSVEGRMNTEAFF
D gene: -; J gene: TRBJ2-5; V gene: TRBV18; clone size: once; CDR3 DNA: TGTGCCAGCGCCCACGGTTCAACAGCCCAAGAGACCCAGTACTTC; CDR3 protein: CASAHGSTAQETQYF
D gene: TRBD1; J gene: TRBJ1-4; V gene: TRBV19; clone size: -; CDR3 DNA: TGTGCCAGTAGTCTCGAGGGGGCGCGGGACGAAAAACTGTTTTTT; CDR3 protein: CASSLEGARDEKLFF
D gene: -; J gene: TRBJ1-2; V gene: TRBV2; clone size: -; CDR3 DNA: TGTGCCAGCACGGGGGACACAAACTATGGCTACACCTTC; CDR3 protein: CASTGDTNYGYTF
D gene: -; J gene: TRBJ2-3; V gene: TRBV3-1/TRBV3-2; clone size: -; CDR3 DNA: TGTGCCAGCAGCCAAGAGATCCAGAGAGGGAGCACAGATACGCAGTATTTT; CDR3 protein: CASSQEIQRGSTDTQYF
D gene: TRBD2; J gene: TRBJ2-5; V gene: TRBV24-1; clone size: -; CDR3 DNA: TGTGCCACCAGTGATCCCCCGGGACTAGCGGTCCAAGAGACCCAGTACTTC; CDR3 protein: CATSDPPGLAVQETQYF
D gene: -; J gene: TRBJ2-5; V gene: TRBV3-1/TRBV3-2; clone size: -; CDR3 DNA: TGTGCCAGCAGCCATGATCGGGACTCCCAAGAGACCCAGTACTTC; CDR3 protein: CASSHDRDSQETQYF
D gene: TRBD1; J gene: TRBJ2-3; V gene: TRBV19; clone size: -; CDR3 DNA: TGTGCCAGTAGTATAGATCGGCCCTCCGGGACAGGGGCAGATACGCAGTATTTT; CDR3 protein: CASSIDRPSGTGADTQYF
D gene: -; J gene: TRBJ2-5; V gene: TRBV6-1; clone size: -; CDR3 DNA: TGTGCCAGCAGTGAAGCGGGTCCCCAAGAGACCCAGTACTTC; CDR3 protein: CASSEAGPQETQYF
D gene: TRBD2; J gene: TRBJ2-5; V gene: TRBV9; clone size: -; CDR3 DNA: TGTGCCAGCAGCGTAGGTAGTAGCGGGAGGGAATCCGAGACCCAGTACTTC; CDR3 protein: CASSVGSSGRESETQYF
D gene: -; J gene: TRBJ1-1; V gene: TRBV6-5; clone size: -; CDR3 DNA: TGTGCCACCACGGTGGCCGGCACTGAAGCTTTCTTT; CDR3 protein: CATTVAGTEAFF
D gene: TRBD2; J gene: TRBJ2-1; V gene: TRBV5-1; clone size: once; CDR3 DNA: TGCGCCAGCAGCTTGGAGTTAGCGGGGTGGGATGAGCAGTTCTTC; CDR3 protein: CASSLELAGWDEQFF
D gene: -; J gene: TRBJ2-1; V gene: TRBV18; clone size: -; CDR3 DNA: TGTGCCAGCTCACTACCAGTCAGGGGGGGCAATGAGCAGTTCTTC; CDR3 protein: CASSLPVRGGNEQFF
D gene: TRBD1; J gene: TRBJ2-7; V gene: TRBV7-8; clone size: -; CDR3 DNA: TGTGCCAGCAGCCTGAAACTCCCGGGACAGGGGGACTACGAGCAGTACTTC; CDR3 protein: CASSLKLPGQGDYEQYF
D gene: -; J gene: TRBJ1-3; V gene: TRBV28; clone size: -; CDR3 DNA: TGTGCCAGCAGTCCTATTTTGGGAAGGGGCTTAGGGCTCTCGGGAAACACCATATATTTT; CDR3 protein: CASSPILGRGLGLSGNTIYF
D gene: -; J gene: TRBJ2-5; V gene: TRBV5-6; clone size: -; CDR3 DNA: TGTGCCAGCAGGGCGTGGGGGACGGCCCTTAGGGAGACCCAGTACTTC; CDR3 protein: CASRAWGTALRETQYF
D gene: -; J gene: TRBJ1-2; V gene: TRBV28; clone size: -; CDR3 DNA: TGTGCCAGCAGTTTCGGCGGGGGAAACTATGGCTACACCTTC; CDR3 protein: CASSFGGGNYGYTF
D gene: TRBD2; J gene: TRBJ2-1; V gene: TRBV24-1; clone size: -; CDR3 DNA: TGTGCCACCAGTGAACAAGCGGGAGGCGACAATGAGCAGTTCTTC; CDR3 protein: CATSEQAGGDNEQFF
D gene: TRBD1; J gene: TRBJ1-4; V gene: TRBV7-9; clone size: -; CDR3 DNA: TGTGCCAGCAGCTTAGCGGGACAGGGACCAACTAATGAAAAACTGTTTTTT; CDR3 protein: CASSLAGQGPTNEKLFF
D gene: TRBD1; J gene: TRBJ1-4; V gene: TRBV28; clone size: -; CDR3 DNA: TGTGCCAGCAGTTTTCGGGACAGGGGTAGAGAAAAACTGTTTTTT; CDR3 protein: CASSFRDRGREKLFF
D gene: TRBD1; J gene: TRBJ2-5; V gene: TRBV7-2; clone size: few; CDR3 DNA: TGTGCCAGCAGCCCCCCCGGGACAGCAAAAGAGACCCAGTACTTC; CDR3 protein: CASSPPGTAKETQYF
D gene: TRBD1; J gene: TRBJ2-6; V gene: TRBV19; clone size: -; CDR3 DNA: TGTGCCAGTAGTCAGGACAGGGGACGAACTTCCTACTCTGGGGCCAACGTCCTGACTTTC; CDR3 protein: CASSQDRGRTSYSGANVLTF
D gene: TRBD1; J gene: TRBJ2-3; V gene: TRBV2; clone size: -; CDR3 DNA: TGTGCCATAGGGGGCGGCCCGATGGATACGCAGTATTTT; CDR3 protein: CAIGGGPMDTQYF
D gene: -; J gene: TRBJ2-3; V gene: TRBV24-1; clone size: -; CDR3 DNA: TGTGCCACCAACCAGGGGGAGTCGGCGGGGGGAAGATCAGATACGCAGTATTTT; CDR3 protein: CATNQGESAGGRSDTQYF
D gene: -; J gene: TRBJ2-2; V gene: TRBV6-1; clone size: -; CDR3 DNA: TGTGCCAGCAGTGGACCTTCGGCAGGTGGGGGGACAGCCGGGGAGCTGTTTTTT; CDR3 protein: CASSGPSAGGGTAGELFF
D gene: -; J gene: TRBJ1-2; V gene: TRBV2; clone size: -; CDR3 DNA: TGTGCCAGCAGCTGGACAGACAACTATGGCTACACCTTC; CDR3 protein: CASSWTDNYGYTF
D gene: -; J gene: TRBJ1-5; V gene: TRBV4-1; clone size: -; CDR3 DNA: TGCGCCAGCAGCCAATTCAGGAATCAGCCCCAGCATTTT; CDR3 protein: CASSQFRNQPQHF
D gene: -; J gene: TRBJ2-7; V gene: TRBV29-1; clone size: -; CDR3 DNA: TGCAGCGTTGAAGATGTCGGGGGTATCTACGAGCAGTACTTC; CDR3 protein: CSVEDVGGIYEQYF
D gene: -; J gene: TRBJ1-1; V gene: TRBV19; clone size: -; CDR3 DNA: TGTGCCAGTAGCACGGACAGTTTTAGCACTGAAGCTTTCTTT; CDR3 protein: CASSTDSFSTEAFF
D gene: -; J gene: TRBJ1-5; V gene: TRBV30; clone size: -; CDR3 DNA: TGTGCCTGGAGTGGGGAGTCCAATCAGCCCCAGCATTTT; CDR3 protein: CAWSGESNQPQHF
D gene: TRBD1; J gene: TRBJ1-2; V gene: TRBV3-1/TRBV3-2; clone size: -; CDR3 DNA: TGTGCCAGCAGCCAAGAACCCGGGACAGGGTTTAATGGCTACACCTTC; CDR3 protein: CASSQEPGTGFNGYTF
D gene: TRBD2; J gene: TRBJ2-1; V gene: TRBV11-2; clone size: -; CDR3 DNA: TGTGCCAGCAGCTTAGGAACTAGCGGGAGGGAGGTAGGAAATGAGCAGTTCTTC; CDR3 protein: CASSLGTSGREVGNEQFF
D gene: TRBD2; J gene: TRBJ2-2; V gene: TRBV2; clone size: -; CDR3 DNA: TGTGCCAGCCGGTTCCCTCTAGCGGGAGTTGACACCGGGGAGCTGTTTTTT; CDR3 protein: CASRFPLAGVDTGELFF
D gene: TRBD1; J gene: TRBJ1-2; V gene: TRBV13; clone size: once; CDR3 DNA: TGTGCCAGCAGCACCGGGACAGGTGGATATGGCTACACCTTC; CDR3 protein: CASSTGTGGYGYTF
D gene: -; J gene: TRBJ2-6; V gene: TRBV21-1; clone size: -; CDR3 DNA: TGTGCCAGCAGCAACTGGGACGTCCTCTCTGGGGCCAACGTCCTGACTTTC; CDR3 protein: CASSNWDVLSGANVLTF
D gene: TRBD1; J gene: TRBJ1-2; V gene: TRBV9; clone size: -; CDR3 DNA: TGTGCCAGCAGCGTAGGAGGGGGCAATGGCTACACCTTC; CDR3 protein: CASSVGGGNGYTF
D gene: -; J gene: TRBJ2-1; V gene: TRBV24-1; clone size: -; CDR3 DNA: TGTGCCACCAGTGATGTCGACAGGACCTACAATGAGCAGTTCTTC; CDR3 protein: CATSDVDRTYNEQFF
D gene: TRBD1; J gene: TRBJ1-1; V gene: TRBV18; clone size: -; CDR3 DNA: TGTGCCAGCTCACCAGACTCAAGGACAGGGGGAAGAACTGAAGCTTTCTTT; CDR3 protein: CASSPDSRTGGRTEAFF
D gene: -; J gene: TRBJ2-5; V gene: TRBV2; clone size: -; CDR3 DNA: TGTGCCAGCATAATCAAAGGGAAGGGGACGACCCAGTACTTC; CDR3 protein: CASIIKGKGTTQYF
D gene: -; J gene: TRBJ1-1; V gene: TRBV4-3; clone size: -; CDR3 DNA: TGCGCCAGCAGCCAAGATCGGACAGCTCCCGAAGCTTTCTTT; CDR3 protein: CASSQDRTAPEAFF
D gene: TRBD1; J gene: TRBJ1-5; V gene: TRBV15; clone size: few; CDR3 DNA: TGTGCCACCAGCGCCGAAGGGCGACAGGGCGGAAGACAGCCCCAGCATTTT; CDR3 protein: CATSAEGRQGGRQPQHF